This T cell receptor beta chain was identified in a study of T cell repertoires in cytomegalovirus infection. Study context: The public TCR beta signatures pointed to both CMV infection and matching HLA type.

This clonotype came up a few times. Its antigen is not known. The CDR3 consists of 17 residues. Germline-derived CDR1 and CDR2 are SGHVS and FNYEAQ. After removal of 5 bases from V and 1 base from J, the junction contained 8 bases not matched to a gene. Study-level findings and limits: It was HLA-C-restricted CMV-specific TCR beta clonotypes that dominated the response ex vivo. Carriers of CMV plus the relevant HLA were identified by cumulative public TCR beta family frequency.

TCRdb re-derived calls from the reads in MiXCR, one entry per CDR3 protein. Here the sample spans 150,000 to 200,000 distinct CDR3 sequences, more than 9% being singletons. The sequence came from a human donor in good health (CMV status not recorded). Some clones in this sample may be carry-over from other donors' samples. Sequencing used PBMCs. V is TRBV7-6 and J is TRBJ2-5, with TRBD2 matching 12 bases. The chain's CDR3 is CASSPILAGGLQETQYF. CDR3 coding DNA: TGTGCCAGCAGCCCGATCCTAGCGGGAGGGCTCCAAGAGACCCAGTACTTC.